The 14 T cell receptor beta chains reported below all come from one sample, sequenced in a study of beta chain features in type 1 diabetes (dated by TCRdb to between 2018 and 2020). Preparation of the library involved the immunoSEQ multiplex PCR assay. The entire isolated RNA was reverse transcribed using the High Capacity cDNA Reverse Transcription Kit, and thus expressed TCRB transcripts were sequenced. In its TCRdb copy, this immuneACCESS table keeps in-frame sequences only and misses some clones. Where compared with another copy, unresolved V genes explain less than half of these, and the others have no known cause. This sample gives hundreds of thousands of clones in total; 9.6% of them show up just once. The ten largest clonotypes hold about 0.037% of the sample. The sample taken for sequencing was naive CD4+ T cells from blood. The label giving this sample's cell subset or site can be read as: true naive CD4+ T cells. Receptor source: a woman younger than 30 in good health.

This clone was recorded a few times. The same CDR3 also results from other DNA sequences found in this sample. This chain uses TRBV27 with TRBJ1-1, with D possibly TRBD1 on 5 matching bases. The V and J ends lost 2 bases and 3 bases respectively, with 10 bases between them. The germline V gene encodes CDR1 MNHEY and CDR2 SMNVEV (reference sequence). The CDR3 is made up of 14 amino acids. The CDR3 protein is CASSLRGSDTEAFF. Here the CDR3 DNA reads TGTGCCAGCAGTTTAAGGGGATCGGACACTGAAGCTTTCTTT.

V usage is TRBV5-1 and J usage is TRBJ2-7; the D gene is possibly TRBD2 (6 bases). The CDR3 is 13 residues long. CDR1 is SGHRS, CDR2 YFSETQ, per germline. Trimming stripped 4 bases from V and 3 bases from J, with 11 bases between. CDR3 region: CASSNAGSYEQYF. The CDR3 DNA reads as TGCGCCAGCAGCAACGCCGGGAGCTACGAGCAGTACTTC.

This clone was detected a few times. The chain's CDR3 is CASSDFGTGNYYTF. CDR3 coding DNA: TGTGCCAGCAGTGACTTTGGGACAGGGAACTACTACACCTTC. V gene TRBV6-4 combines with J gene TRBJ1-2; 9 bases map to TRBD1. Per germline, CDR1 MRHNA and CDR2 SNTAGT. V lost 1 base, J lost 10 bases, and 7 bases stayed unmatched. The CDR3 loop spans 14 amino acids.

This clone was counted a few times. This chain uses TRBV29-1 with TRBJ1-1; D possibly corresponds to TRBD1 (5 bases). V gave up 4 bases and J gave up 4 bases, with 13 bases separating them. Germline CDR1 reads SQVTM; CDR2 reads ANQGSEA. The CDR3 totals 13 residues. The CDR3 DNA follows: TGCAGCGTTGTTCAGGGTGTCGCCACTGAAGCTTTCTTT. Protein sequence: CSVVQGVATEAFF.

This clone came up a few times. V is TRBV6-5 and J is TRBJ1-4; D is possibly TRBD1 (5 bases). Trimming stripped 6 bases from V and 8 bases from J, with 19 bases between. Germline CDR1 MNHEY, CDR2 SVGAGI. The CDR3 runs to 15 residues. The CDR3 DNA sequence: TGTGCCAGCAGCCCAGGGTCTGGGGTCGGGGAAAAACTGTTTTTT. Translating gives CASSPGSGVGEKLFF.

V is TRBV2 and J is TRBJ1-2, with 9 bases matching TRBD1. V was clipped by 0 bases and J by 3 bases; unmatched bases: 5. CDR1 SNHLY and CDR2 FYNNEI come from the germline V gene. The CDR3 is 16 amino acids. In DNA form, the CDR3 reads TGTGCCAGCAGTGAAGCAGTCGGACAGGGGTACTATGGCTACACCTTC. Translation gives CASSEAVGQGYYGYTF.

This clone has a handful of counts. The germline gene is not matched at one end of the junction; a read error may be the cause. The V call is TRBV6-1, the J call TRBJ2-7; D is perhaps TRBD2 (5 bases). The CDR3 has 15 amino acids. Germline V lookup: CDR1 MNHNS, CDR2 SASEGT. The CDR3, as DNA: TGTGCCATCAGTGTCCAGCGCCCGGACTTCTACGAGCAGTACTTC. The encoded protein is CAISVQRPDFYEQYF.

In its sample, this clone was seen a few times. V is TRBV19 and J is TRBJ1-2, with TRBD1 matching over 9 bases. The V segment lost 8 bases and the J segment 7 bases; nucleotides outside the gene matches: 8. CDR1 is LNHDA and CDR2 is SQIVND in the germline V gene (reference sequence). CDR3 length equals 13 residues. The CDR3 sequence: CASQHTGGRGYTF. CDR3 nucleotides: TGTGCCAGTCAGCACACAGGGGGCCGTGGCTACACCTTC. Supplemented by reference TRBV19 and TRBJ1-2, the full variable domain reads DGGITQSPKYLFRKEGQNVTLSCEQNLNHDAMYWYRQDPGQGLRLIYYSQIVNDFQKGDIAEGYSVSREKKESFPLTVTSAQKNPTAFYLCASQHTGGRGYTFGSGTRLTVV.

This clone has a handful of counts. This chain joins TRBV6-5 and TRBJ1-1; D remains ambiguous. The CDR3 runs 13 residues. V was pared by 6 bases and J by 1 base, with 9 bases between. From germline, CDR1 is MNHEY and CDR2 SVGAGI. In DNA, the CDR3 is TGTGCCAGCAGCAAAACAAGGAACACTGAAGCTTTCTTT. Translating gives CASSKTRNTEAFF.

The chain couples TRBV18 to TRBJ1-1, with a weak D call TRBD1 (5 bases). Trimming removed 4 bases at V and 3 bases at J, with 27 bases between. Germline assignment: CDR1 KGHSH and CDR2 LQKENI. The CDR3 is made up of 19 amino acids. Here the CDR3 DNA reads TGTGCCAGCTCACTAAGCCAACCCCGGGACCGAGCGGGGCACACTGAAGCTTTCTTT. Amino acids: CASSLSQPRDRAGHTEAFF.

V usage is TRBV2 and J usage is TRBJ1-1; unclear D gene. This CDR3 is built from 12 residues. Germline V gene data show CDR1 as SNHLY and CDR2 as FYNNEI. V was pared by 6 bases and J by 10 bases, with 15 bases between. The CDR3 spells CASRPDGVGAFF. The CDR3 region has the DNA TGTGCCAGCAGACCCGACGGGGTCGGAGCTTTCTTT.

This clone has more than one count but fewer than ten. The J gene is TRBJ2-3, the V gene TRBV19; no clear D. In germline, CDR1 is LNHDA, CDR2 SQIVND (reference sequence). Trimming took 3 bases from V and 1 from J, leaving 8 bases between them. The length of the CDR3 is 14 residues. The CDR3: CASSMRQGTDTQYF. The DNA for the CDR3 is TGTGCCAGTAGTATGCGCCAAGGCACAGATACGCAGTATTTT.

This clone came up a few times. CDR3 amino acids: CASSSQGTGEGEQYF. CDR3 in DNA: TGTGCCAGCAGCTCCCAAGGGACAGGGGAAGGCGAGCAGTACTTC. This chain links TRBV7-6 with TRBJ2-7, with 10 nucleotides matching TRBD1. The J segment lost 6 bases and the V segment lost 4 bases, leaving 9 bases of the junction unmatched. CDR3 size: 15 residues. Germline lookup yields CDR1 SGHVS and CDR2 FNYEAQ.

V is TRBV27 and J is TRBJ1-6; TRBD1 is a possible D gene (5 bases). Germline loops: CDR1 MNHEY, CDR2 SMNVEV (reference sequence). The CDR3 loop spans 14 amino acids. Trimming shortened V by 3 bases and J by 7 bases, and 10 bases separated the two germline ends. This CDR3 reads CASSFPGLNSPLHF. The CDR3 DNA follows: TGTGCCAGCAGTTTCCCGGGACTGAATTCACCCCTCCACTTT.